The 14 T cell receptor beta chains below were found in one sample sequenced in a study of T cells in Graves' hyperthyroidism and ophthalmopathy. RNA transcripts gave rise to amplified TCR beta CDR3 regions. Using the HTBI primer set, a first-round RT-PCR was run on the TCR CDR3. TCRdb used MiXCR to reprocess the multiplex PCR reads, holding one entry per CDR3 protein. The profile shows 500,000 to 600,000 distinct CDR3 sequences, 15% to 20% of them singletons. Sequenced: blood. These receptors came from a man between 40 and 49 years old with Graves' ophthalmopathy.

This clonotype was seen only a few times. The chain joins TRBV5-8 to TRBJ1-5; D gene ambiguous. The CDR3 contains 14 residues. Per the germline V gene, CDR1 is SGHTS and CDR2 is YDEGEE. Trimming left V 2 bases short and J 5 bases short, with 11 bases between. The CDR3 loop is CASSFHFSDQPQHF. As DNA, the CDR3 is TGTGCCAGCAGCTTCCACTTCTCTGATCAGCCCCAGCATTTT.

The rearrangement links TRBV5-1 to TRBJ1-5, with a possible D match to TRBD1 (5 bases). V lost 4 bases and J lost 8, with 16 bases in between. This CDR3 region has 14 residues. Per germline, CDR1 SGHRS and CDR2 YFSETQ. This chain's CDR3 is CASSPGGGREPQHF. DNA for the CDR3: TGCGCCAGCAGCCCTGGGGGGGGTCGGGAGCCCCAGCATTTT.

This clonotype appeared a few times. The V gene is TRBV3-1, the J gene TRBJ2-2; D tentatively reads TRBD1 or TRBD2 (7 bases each). V was shortened by 4 bases and J by 6 bases, with 15 bases between the two germline ends. CDR1 is LGHDT and CDR2 is YNNKEL in the germline V gene (reference sequence). CDR3 length: 15 residues. This chain's CDR3 is CASSREGAGSGELFF. Written as DNA, the CDR3 is TGTGCCAGCAGCCGGGAGGGGGCGGGGTCCGGGGAGCTGTTTTTT.

The rearrangement links TRBV4-1 to TRBJ2-3; D not certain. Trimming removed 0 bases at V and 0 bases at J, with 7 bases between. This CDR3 is 15 amino acids long. Germline CDR1 and CDR2: MGHRA and YSYEKL. In DNA, the CDR3 is TGCGCCAGCAGCCAAGATACTACCAGCACAGATACGCAGTATTTT. This encodes CASSQDTTSTDTQYF.

The chain links TRBV29-1 to TRBJ1-3; D is perhaps TRBD1 (5 bases). Per the germline V gene, CDR1 is SQVTM and CDR2 is ANQGSEA. Trimming left V 5 bases short and J 2 bases short, with 7 bases between. The CDR3 sequence is 12 residues long. CDR3 sequence reads: CSVWGAGNTIYF. Written as DNA, the CDR3 is TGCAGCGTTTGGGGGGCTGGAAACACCATATATTTT.

This clonotype has a count of ten or more. The gene calls are TRBV2 and TRBJ2-3; D call uncertain. V shed 7 bases and J shed 5 bases, with 7 bases lying between them. Germline V gives CDR1 SNHLY, CDR2 FYNNEI. This CDR3 contains 11 residues. The CDR3 DNA reads TGTGCCAGCACCTACGGAGATACGCAGTATTTT. This gives the protein CASTYGDTQYF.

The V gene is TRBV5-1, the J gene TRBJ2-7, with 15 bases lining up with TRBD2. The CDR3 is made up of 17 amino acids. V lost 4 bases to trimming and J lost 2 bases; unmatched junction nucleotides: 7. Germline V gives CDR1 SGHRS, CDR2 YFSETQ. The CDR3 sequence is CASSPGLAGGFTYEQYF. The CDR3 bases are TGCGCCAGCAGCCCTGGACTAGCGGGGGGGTTTACCTACGAGCAGTACTTC.

This clonotype was seen a few times. J is TRBJ1-4 and V is TRBV5-6, with D tentatively TRBD1 (5 bases). This CDR3 has 14 residues. Germline V lookup: CDR1 SGHDT, CDR2 YYEEEE. Trimming left V 0 bases short and J 12 bases short, with 15 bases between. The CDR3: CASSLVGPREELFF. The CDR3 DNA follows: TGTGCCAGCAGCTTGGTCGGACCCAGGGAGGAACTGTTTTTT.

This clonotype was counted ten times or more. V is TRBV5-1 and J is TRBJ1-2, with a tentative D call TRBD1 (5 bases). The CDR3 is made up of 13 amino acids. Germline CDR1 SGHRS, CDR2 YFSETQ. V lost 6 bases and J 2 bases, leaving 11 bases between the germline ends. CDR3 sequence reads: CASNGEGNYGYTF. The CDR3 DNA sequence: TGCGCCAGCAATGGGGAGGGGAACTATGGCTACACCTTC.

This clonotype showed up many times. The V gene is TRBV11-2, the J gene TRBJ2-1; 10 bases are a match to TRBD2. V lost 5 bases, J lost 6 bases, and 10 bases stayed unmatched. This CDR3 region has 16 residues. Germline V gene sequence: CDR1 SGHAT, CDR2 FQNNGV. CDR3 sequence (DNA): TGTGCCAGCAGCCTTCTCCCGGGACTAGCGTTCAATGAGCAGTTCTTC. As protein: CASSLLPGLAFNEQFF.

This clonotype showed up many times. The V and J genes are TRBV7-8 and TRBJ2-3, with 16 bases identical to TRBD2. The CDR3 totals 21 residues. Germline trimming cut 6 bases from V and 3 bases from J; bases unmatched to any gene: 18. Germline lookup yields CDR1 SGHVS and CDR2 FQNEAQ. CDR3 residues: CASRGPQPGTSGRAQTDTQYF. The CDR3 bases are TGTGCCAGCAGGGGTCCTCAGCCCGGGACTAGCGGGAGGGCCCAGACAGATACGCAGTATTTT.

This clonotype showed up just a few times. The chain has TRBV29-1 and TRBJ2-1; the D is unclear. V lost 2 bases and J 0 bases, leaving 5 bases between the germline ends. Germline V lookup: CDR1 SQVTM, CDR2 ANQGSEA. This CDR3 is built from 13 residues. The DNA for the CDR3 is TGCAGCGTTGAAACGGGCTCCTACAATGAGCAGTTCTTC. Amino acid sequence: CSVETGSYNEQFF.

This clonotype was seen a handful of times. The V gene is TRBV14, the J gene TRBJ1-1; D remains ambiguous. Germline CDR1 reads SGHDN; CDR2 reads FVKESK. V was pared by 1 base and J by 4 bases, with 4 bases between. This CDR3 is built from 12 residues. Here the CDR3 reads CASSQVPTEAFF. CDR3 in DNA: TGTGCCAGCAGCCAAGTACCCACTGAAGCTTTCTTT.

The chain recombines TRBV28 with TRBJ2-7; D perhaps matches TRBD2 (7 bases). Germline loops: CDR1 MDHEN, CDR2 SYDVKM. The length of the CDR3 is 13 residues. The CDR3 sequence: CAEGGGAPYEQYF. For the CDR3, the DNA is TGTGCGGAGGGGGGGGGAGCCCCCTACGAGCAGTACTTC.